Each of the 12 T cell receptor beta chains below was sequenced from the same sample in a study of beta chain features in type 1 diabetes. What these receptors recognize is not known. Study results and limitations: All four CD4+ subsets from Type 1 diabetes patients carried moderately but significantly shorter TCRB CDR3s.

Since all of the isolated RNA was reverse transcribed, expressed TCRB transcripts were what got sequenced. Measured with immunoSEQ multiplex PCR; TCRdb has only the in-frame clones, and not every one. This table has hundreds of thousands of clones, more than 12% appearing once. Sequences were obtained from naive CD4+ T cells from blood. These receptors were taken from a man aged 18 to 29 with type 1 diabetes.

This clone has a handful of counts. This chain uses TRBV15 with TRBJ1-1; the D is unclear. The CDR3 runs 14 residues. The ends were cut back, 6 bases at V and 0 bases at J, with 11 bases in the middle. CDR1 LNHNV and CDR2 YYDKDF come from the germline V gene (reference sequence). This CDR3 is CATSFGLVNTEAFF. CDR3 sequence (DNA): TGTGCCACCAGTTTCGGGCTAGTGAACACTGAAGCTTTCTTT.

The rearrangement links TRBV5-4 to TRBJ1-2; D is undetermined. V lost 0 bases, J lost 7 bases, and 13 bases lay in between. Per the germline V gene, CDR1 is SGHNT and CDR2 is YYREEE (reference sequence). The CDR3 spans 14 residues. CDR3 nucleotide sequence: TGTGCCAGCAGCTTGGCCAGTGTGGGTGTTGGCTACACCTTC. Translation gives CASSLASVGVGYTF.

This clone occurred a few times. V usage is TRBV10-3 and J usage is TRBJ2-7; D is undetermined. V was pared by 2 bases and J by 0 bases, with 8 bases between. The CDR3 runs to 14 residues. Germline V lookup: CDR1 ENHRY, CDR2 SYGVKD. CDR3: CAISEDRSSYEQYF. DNA of the CDR3: TGTGCCATCAGTGAGGACCGAAGCTCCTACGAGCAGTACTTC.

The chain has TRBV7-2 and TRBJ1-5; 10 bases match TRBD1. With 2 bases clipped from V and 6 bases from J, the junction kept 7 bases outside the gene matches. Germline-derived CDR1 and CDR2 are SGHTA and FQGNSA. This CDR3 is 16 amino acids long. In nucleotides, the CDR3 is TGTGCCAGCAGCTTATGGACAGGGGGGGCGAGTCAGCCCCAGCATTTT. Protein: CASSLWTGGASQPQHF.

This clone appeared a few times. A junction end diverges from the germline sequence, so it may reflect a read error. The rearrangement links TRBV7-7 to TRBJ2-6; TRBD2 matches 7 bases. Germline-derived CDR1 and CDR2 are SSHAT and FNYEAQ (reference sequence). The CDR3 sequence is 18 residues long. The CDR3 loop is CASSLESRGSPGANVLTF. The CDR3 DNA is TGTGCTAGCAGCTTAGAATCCCGCGGGAGTCCTGGGGCCAACGTCCTGACTTTC.

The chain links TRBV9 to TRBJ1-3; 9 bases are a match to TRBD1. Per germline, CDR1 SGDLS and CDR2 YYNGEE. Trimming removed 3 bases from V and 2 bases from J; junction bases left unmatched: 9. This CDR3 has 17 residues. CDR3 amino acids: CASSAGTGRIAGNTIYF. The DNA of the CDR3 is TGTGCCAGCAGCGCCGGGACAGGGAGGATTGCTGGAAACACCATATATTTT.

This clone came up a few times. The rearrangement joins TRBV18 to TRBJ1-3, with unresolved D. This CDR3 spans 17 amino acids. Germline V gives CDR1 KGHSH, CDR2 LQKENI. V was cut by 6 bases and J by 1 base, with 19 bases left in between. The CDR3 is CASSPTSLAGSGNTIYF. Written as DNA, the CDR3 is TGTGCCAGCTCCCCCACGTCCCTCGCCGGTTCTGGAAACACCATATATTTT.

This clone was counted between two and nine times. The gene calls are TRBV28 and TRBJ2-3; 8 bases map to TRBD1. Germline lookup yields CDR1 MDHEN and CDR2 SYDVKM. V lost 4 bases, J lost 2 bases, and 8 bases stayed unmatched. The CDR3 sequence is 16 residues long. CDR3 DNA sequence: TGTGCCAGCAGTTCTCCGGGACAGGAGATCACAGATACGCAGTATTTT. Its translation is CASSSPGQEITDTQYF.

This chain joins TRBV30 and TRBJ1-1; 12 nucleotides match TRBD1. This CDR3 is 17 amino acids long. Trimming took 2 bases from V and 1 from J; bases not matched to a gene: 8. The germline CDR1 and CDR2 sequences are GTSNPN and SVGIG (reference sequence). CDR3 nucleotides: TGTGCCTGGAGTAGGGACAGGGGGCCGCCTGAGAACACTGAAGCTTTCTTT. Its translation is CAWSRDRGPPENTEAFF.

Only a few counts were recorded for this clone. The chain recombines TRBV13 with TRBJ2-3; D call uncertain. The CDR3 is made up of 16 amino acids. Trimming removed 2 bases from V and 2 bases from J, with 14 bases in between. Germline values: CDR1 PRHDT, CDR2 FYEKMQ (reference sequence). The CDR3 nucleotides are TGTGCCAGCAGCTTAAGGGCCTACCGATCCACAGATACGCAGTATTTT. Its translation is CASSLRAYRSTDTQYF.

The chain uses TRBV27 and TRBJ2-7, with TRBD2 matching 11 bases. There are 16 residues in the CDR3. V trimming: 5 bases; J trimming: 2 bases; junction bases outside the gene matches: 8. The germline V gene encodes CDR1 MNHEY and CDR2 SMNVEV (reference sequence). CDR3 sequence reads: CASSPRLAGLPYEQYF. As DNA, the CDR3 is TGTGCCAGCAGTCCCCGACTAGCGGGGTTACCCTACGAGCAGTACTTC.

There are a few counts of this clone. CDR3 sequence reads: CASSPSRRDGFYEQYF. The CDR3 DNA sequence: TGTGCCAGCAGCCCATCTCGCCGGGACGGATTCTACGAGCAGTACTTC. V usage is TRBV7-2 and J usage is TRBJ2-7; the D gene could be TRBD1 or TRBD2 (5 bases each). The CDR3 loop spans 16 amino acids. Germline assignment: CDR1 SGHTA and CDR2 FQGNSA. Trimming took off 5 bases at V and 3 bases at J, with 20 bases between the two ends.